Each of the 30 T cell receptor beta chains below was sequenced from the same sample in a study of blood T cell repertoires in COVID-19. The protocol was immunoSEQ multiplex PCR, while the TCRdb copy is restricted to in-frame clones and leaves out a portion. Of approximately 350,000 clones detected, under 95% appear once; the ten largest clones hold 3% to 4%. The sample was peripheral blood. The receptor source for this set is a woman between 18 and 29 years old who had recovered from COVID-19.

The V and J genes are TRBV12-5 and TRBJ1-6; weak D call: TRBD1 (6 bases). The CDR3 extends over 15 amino acids. V was trimmed by 1 base and J by 7 bases, leaving 11 bases between them. Germline V gene sequence: CDR1 LGHNT, CDR2 FRNRAP. This chain's CDR3 is CASGLGRGGNSPLHF. The CDR3 DNA reads as TGTGCTAGTGGTTTGGGCCGCGGGGGCAATTCACCCCTCCACTTT.

The rearrangement links TRBV7-9 to TRBJ1-2, with D unclear. Germline V gene lookup returns CDR1 SEHNR and CDR2 FQNEAQ (reference sequence). Trimming shortened V by 0 bases and J by 3 bases, and 8 bases separated the two germline ends. There are 14 residues in the CDR3. CDR3 sequence reads: CASSLASSDYGYTF. CDR3 nucleotide sequence: TGTGCCAGCAGCTTAGCGTCCAGTGACTATGGCTACACCTTC.

The chain joins TRBV7-2 to TRBJ1-2, with D uncertain. V was trimmed by 1 base and J by 5 bases, leaving 8 bases between them. There are 13 residues in the CDR3. CDR1 is SGHTA, CDR2 FQGNSA, per germline. CDR3 DNA: TGTGCCAGCAGCTTAGTTCCAGGTTATGGCTACACCTTC. Translating gives CASSLVPGYGYTF.

V gene TRBV7-2 combines with J gene TRBJ2-3; maybe TRBD2 (5 bases). From germline, CDR1 is SGHTA and CDR2 FQGNSA. The CDR3 loop spans 14 amino acids. V shed 0 bases and J shed 10 bases, with 14 bases lying between them. The chain's CDR3 is CASSLAGRRQAQYF. The CDR3, as DNA: TGTGCCAGCAGCTTAGCGGGGAGACGTCAGGCGCAGTATTTT.

The V and J genes are TRBV27 and TRBJ2-3; 9 bases line up with TRBD2. From germline, CDR1 is MNHEY and CDR2 SMNVEV (reference sequence). This CDR3 has 17 residues. Unmatched junction bases numbered 12, after V lost 7 bases and J lost 1 base. The CDR3 sequence is CASKLLREGFGTDTQYF. CDR3 in DNA: TGTGCCAGCAAGCTACTGCGGGAGGGCTTTGGCACAGATACGCAGTATTTT.

V gene TRBV9 combines with J gene TRBJ1-6; D might be TRBD1 (5 bases). The CDR3 spans 15 residues. V lost 4 bases to trimming and J lost 8 bases, with 16 bases between them. The germline gives CDR1 SGDLS, CDR2 YYNGEE. The CDR3 spells CASSTRGGADSPLHF. CDR3 nucleotides: TGTGCCAGCAGCACCCGGGGAGGGGCTGATTCACCCCTCCACTTT.

The chain uses TRBV11-2 and TRBJ2-1; 15 nucleotides agree with TRBD2. Per the germline V gene, CDR1 is SGHAT and CDR2 is FQNNGV. The CDR3 has 17 residues. Unmatched junction bases numbered 4, after V lost 6 bases and J lost 1 base. CDR3 sequence: CASRGLAGGPSYNEQFF. CDR3 DNA: TGTGCCAGCAGGGGACTAGCGGGAGGCCCGTCCTACAATGAGCAGTTCTTC. Full variable domain (rest looked up from reference TRBV11-2 and TRBJ2-1): EAGVAQSPRYKIIEKRQSVAFWCNPISGHATLYWYQQILGQGPKLLIQFQNNGVVDDSQLPKDRFSAERLKGVDSTLKIQPAKLEDSAVYLCASRGLAGGPSYNEQFFGPGTRLTVL.

This chain uses TRBV11-3 with TRBJ2-3, with D tentatively TRBD1 (5 bases). In germline, CDR1 is SGHNT, CDR2 YENEEA. The CDR3 contains 14 residues. V dropped 4 bases and J dropped 1 base, with 9 bases sitting between them. The CDR3 coding sequence is TGTGCCAGCAGCTCAAAACAGGGCACAGATACGCAGTATTTT. Translation gives CASSSKQGTDTQYF.

The chain recombines TRBV14 with TRBJ1-6; D might be TRBD1 (5 bases). V was clipped by 4 bases and J by 7 bases, with 8 bases between them. The CDR3 sequence is 13 residues long. Per germline, CDR1 SGHDN and CDR2 FVKESK. The CDR3 region has the DNA TGTGCCAGCAGCCGGGCAGGGAATTCACCCCTCCACTTT. Amino acid sequence: CASSRAGNSPLHF.

The V and J genes are TRBV14 and TRBJ1-4, with unresolved D. V was clipped by 4 bases and J by 5 bases, with 11 bases between them. In germline, CDR1 is SGHDN, CDR2 FVKESK. The CDR3 runs 14 residues. The CDR3 DNA sequence: TGTGCCAGCAGCCGCCGGGGAGGGAATGAAAAACTGTTTTTT. Protein sequence: CASSRRGGNEKLFF. Full variable domain (remainder filled in from reference TRBV14 and TRBJ1-4): EAGVTQFPSHSVIEKGQTVTLRCDPISGHDNLYWYRRVMGKEIKFLLHFVKESKQDESGMPNNRFLAERTGGTYSTLKVQPAELEDSGVYFCASSRRGGNEKLFFGSGTQLSVL.

This chain connects TRBV5-4 to TRBJ2-1; D is possibly TRBD1 (6 bases). Trimming pared 10 bases from V and 0 bases from J, leaving 11 bases between. Germline assignment: CDR1 SGHNT and CDR2 YYREEE (reference sequence). The CDR3 runs 13 residues. CDR3 region: CAAEGDSYNEQFF. The CDR3 bases are TGTGCCGCCGAGGGGGACTCCTACAATGAGCAGTTCTTC.

The rearrangement uses TRBV19 and TRBJ1-6; D may be TRBD1 (5 bases). Germline loops: CDR1 LNHDA, CDR2 SQIVND (reference sequence). Trimming removed 7 bases from V and 8 bases from J, with 12 bases in between. This CDR3 is 13 amino acids long. DNA of the CDR3: TGTGCCAGTAATTGGCAGGGTGATTCACCCCTCCACTTT. It translates to CASNWQGDSPLHF.

This sequence joins TRBV9 and TRBJ2-1; maybe TRBD1 (6 bases). Trimming removed 0 bases from V and 3 bases from J, with 16 bases in between. The CDR3 totals 17 residues. Germline V gene sequence: CDR1 SGDLS, CDR2 YYNGEE. The CDR3 DNA reads as TGTGCCAGCAGCGTAGGGGGGCCTAGGTGGGTCTACAATGAGCAGTTCTTC. This translates into CASSVGGPRWVYNEQFF.

For this clone: Additional DNA sequences in this sample encode the identical CDR3. V and J are TRBV9 and TRBJ1-5; the D gene is possibly TRBD1 (5 bases). The CDR3 covers 14 residues. Germline loops: CDR1 SGDLS, CDR2 YYNGEE. V was shortened by 4 bases and J by 4 bases, with 12 bases between the two germline ends. CDR3 DNA: TGTGCCAGCAGCCCCGTAGGGGTGAATCAGCCCCAGCATTTT. This gives the protein CASSPVGVNQPQHF.

V gene TRBV29-1 combines with J gene TRBJ1-2; possibly TRBD1 for D (6 bases). The CDR3 spans 11 residues. V was cut by 7 bases and J by 4 bases, with 10 bases left in between. In germline, CDR1 is SQVTM, CDR2 ANQGSEA. In nucleotides, the CDR3 is TGCAGCGCCAGGGACACCTATGGCTACACCTTC. This codes for CSARDTYGYTF.

The V call is TRBV19, the J call TRBJ2-5; 9 nucleotides align to TRBD1. J was trimmed by 3 bases and V by 2 bases; bases with no gene match: 4. The CDR3 sequence is 15 residues long. The germline V gene has CDR1 LNHDA and CDR2 SQIVND (reference sequence). The CDR3, as DNA: TGTGCCAGTAGTATACACAGGACAGGGGAAGAGACCCAGTACTTC. Translation: CASSIHRTGEETQYF. Drawing the rest from reference TRBV19 and TRBJ2-5, the complete variable domain is DGGITQSPKYLFRKEGQNVTLSCEQNLNHDAMYWYRQDPGQGLRLIYYSQIVNDFQKGDIAEGYSVSREKKESFPLTVTSAQKNPTAFYLCASSIHRTGEETQYFGPGTRLLVL.

The V gene is TRBV6-5, the J gene TRBJ2-2; D call uncertain. The CDR3 contains 13 residues. Trimming stripped 6 bases from V and 7 bases from J, with 12 bases between. From germline, CDR1 is MNHEY and CDR2 SVGAGI. CDR3 protein: CASSSTTHGELFF. In DNA, the CDR3 is TGTGCCAGCAGCTCGACAACGCACGGGGAGCTGTTTTTT.

This clone appeared once. This chain links TRBV5-6 with TRBJ2-3; the match to TRBD2 covers 15 bases. Trimming at V came to 2 bases and at J to 3 bases, leaving 1 base not matched to a gene. The germline CDR1 and CDR2 sequences are SGHDT and YYEEEE. This CDR3 region has 16 residues. The CDR3 coding sequence is TGTGCCAGCAGCTTTGGGACTAGCGGGAGGACAGATACGCAGTATTTT. Translating it yields CASSFGTSGRTDTQYF.

The chain is built from TRBV19 and TRBJ1-4; tentative D call: TRBD1 (6 bases). Between the trimmed V and J ends, which lost 7 bases and 3 bases, there was a span of 15 bases. The CDR3 is 15 amino acids. Germline CDR1 LNHDA, CDR2 SQIVND (reference sequence). CDR3 DNA: TGTGCCAGTATCCACACAGGGTCTCCTAATGAAAAACTGTTTTTT. The encoded protein is CASIHTGSPNEKLFF.

This clone was picked up one time. The rearrangement joins TRBV27 to TRBJ1-4; D uncertain. This CDR3 has 13 residues. Trimming took 5 bases from V and 13 from J, leaving 17 bases between them. CDR1 MNHEY and CDR2 SMNVEV come from the germline V gene (reference sequence). CDR3: CASSPLTNGLLFF. CDR3 DNA: TGTGCCAGCAGTCCACTAACCAACGGGTTACTGTTTTTT.

The V call is TRBV6-4, the J call TRBJ1-2; 10 positions match TRBD1. CDR1 and CDR2 (germline): MRHNA, SNTAGT. V lost 4 bases to trimming and J lost 2 bases; unmatched junction nucleotides: 10. The CDR3 contains 17 residues. The CDR3: CASSGPGQGPVNYGYTF. CDR3 nucleotides: TGTGCCAGCAGTGGCCCGGGACAGGGGCCCGTAAACTATGGCTACACCTTC.

The V and J genes are TRBV10-3 and TRBJ2-3; no definite D call. Trimming shortened V by 3 bases and J by 1 base, and 17 bases separated the two germline ends. This CDR3 comprises 17 residues. CDR1 and CDR2 (germline): ENHRY, SYGVKD. In DNA form, the CDR3 reads TGTGCCATCAGTGATAGCACTGGTGGGTGGGGCACAGATACGCAGTATTTT. It is translated as CAISDSTGGWGTDTQYF.

CDR3 loop: CASKPRGDRGKAFF. In nucleotides, the CDR3 is TGTGCCAGCAAACCCCGTGGGGACAGGGGAAAAGCTTTCTTT. This chain joins TRBV2 and TRBJ1-1; 10 bases line up with TRBD1. With V trimmed by 7 bases and J by 9 bases, 11 bases remained unmatched. The CDR3 has 14 amino acids. Germline-derived CDR1 and CDR2 are SNHLY and FYNNEI.

The genes are TRBV6-5 and TRBJ2-7, with 13 bases fitting TRBD2. This CDR3 has 15 residues. Germline V CDR1 and CDR2: MNHEY, SVGAGI. The V gene end was trimmed by 6 bases and the J gene end by 2 bases; junction bases not matched to a gene: 4. CDR3 region: CASREGLAGTYEQYV. CDR3 sequence (DNA): TGTGCCAGCAGGGAGGGACTAGCGGGAACCTACGAGCAGTACGTC.

The chain carries TRBV24-1 and TRBJ2-1, with 14 positions matching TRBD2. CDR3 size: 20 residues. From germline, CDR1 is KGHDR and CDR2 SFDVKD. J was trimmed by 5 bases and V by 3 bases; bases with no gene match: 14. In DNA form, the CDR3 reads TGTGCCACCAGTGATCCCGGGACTAGCGGGAGATTTCTATTGAACAATGAGCAGTTCTTC. Translated, it gives CATSDPGTSGRFLLNNEQFF.

This chain links TRBV20-1 with TRBJ2-1; D is undetermined. This CDR3 comprises 14 residues. Germline CDR1 is DFQATT and CDR2 is SNEGSKA (reference sequence). Deletions cut 3 bases from V and 0 bases from J, with 9 bases between. CDR3 protein: CSASPQLSYNEQFF. In nucleotides, the CDR3 is TGCAGTGCTAGTCCACAGCTCTCCTACAATGAGCAGTTCTTC.

This chain connects TRBV7-2 to TRBJ2-3, with D possibly matching TRBD2 (6 bases). CDR3 length equals 17 residues. The V end was cut by 7 bases, the J end by 2 bases, with 22 bases between. Germline V gives CDR1 SGHTA, CDR2 FQGNSA. This CDR3 is CASNYLVVADLTDTQYF. CDR3 bases: TGTGCCAGCAACTACTTAGTGGTAGCGGACCTCACAGATACGCAGTATTTT. The complete variable domain, with remaining parts taken from reference TRBV7-2 and TRBJ2-3, reads GAGVSQSPSNKVTEKGKDVELRCDPISGHTALYWYRQSLGQGLEFLIYFQGNSAPDKSGLPSDRFSAERTGGSVSTLTIQRTQQEDSAVYLCASNYLVVADLTDTQYFGPGTRLTVL.

Details on this clone: The same CDR3 can be traced to other DNA sequences in this sample. The gene calls are TRBV11-2 and TRBJ1-2, with D perhaps TRBD1 (5 bases). Germline-derived CDR1 and CDR2 are SGHAT and FQNNGV. V lost 0 bases to trimming and J lost 2 bases, with 7 bases between them. This CDR3 has 14 residues. Here the CDR3 reads CASSLDRGNYGYTF. The CDR3 DNA follows: TGTGCCAGCAGCTTAGATAGGGGCAACTATGGCTACACCTTC.

This clone occurred once. The chain employs TRBV7-2 and TRBJ2-1; 7 nucleotides align to TRBD2. The CDR3 runs 15 residues. From germline, CDR1 is SGHTA and CDR2 FQGNSA. Trimming took 2 bases from V and 0 from J; bases not matched to a gene: 1. CDR3 DNA: TGTGCCAGCAGCTTACTAGCGGACTCCTACAATGAGCAGTTCTTC. The encoded protein is CASSLLADSYNEQFF.

This clone was recorded only once. The chain carries TRBV10-3 and TRBJ2-2; D is possibly TRBD2 (6 bases). Per the germline V gene, CDR1 is ENHRY and CDR2 is SYGVKD. The CDR3 contains 13 residues. The V gene lost 6 bases and the J gene lost 6 bases, with 11 bases spanning the gap. In DNA, the CDR3 is TGTGCCATCAGCCAGACTAGTCCCGGGGAGCTGTTTTTT. Protein: CAISQTSPGELFF.